The 13 T cell receptor beta chains listed next were all sequenced from one sample in a study of blood T cell repertoires in COVID-19. The protocol was immunoSEQ multiplex PCR, while the TCRdb copy is restricted to in-frame clones and leaves out a portion. The data hold fewer than 45,000 clones, with almost 90% observed a single time. Sequencing used peripheral blood. The source of these receptors is a man between 60 and 70 years old with active or convalescent COVID-19.

This chain connects TRBV27 to TRBJ1-6; no firm D call. Germline loops: CDR1 MNHEY, CDR2 SMNVEV (reference sequence). This CDR3 region has 15 residues. The V and J ends lost 6 bases and 0 bases respectively, with 9 bases between them. The CDR3 DNA reads as TGTGCCAGCAGAGTTCCTAGCTCCTATAATTCACCCCTCCACTTT. This sequence encodes CASRVPSSYNSPLHF.

The chain couples TRBV30 to TRBJ1-4, with D unclear. This CDR3 has 14 amino acids. V was clipped by 2 bases and J by 0 bases, with 7 bases between them. CDR1 GTSNPN and CDR2 SVGIG come from the germline V gene (reference sequence). This CDR3 reads CAWSTGATNEKLFF. Here the CDR3 DNA reads TGTGCCTGGAGTACCGGGGCAACTAATGAAAAACTGTTTTTT.

The chain combines TRBV15 with TRBJ2-1, with D perhaps matching TRBD2 (7 bases). V was shortened by 8 bases and J by 7 bases, with 21 bases between the two germline ends. Germline V CDR1 and CDR2: LNHNV, YYDKDF (reference sequence). The CDR3 sequence is 15 residues long. CDR3 amino acids: CATGRRGAGVNEQFF. CDR3 DNA: TGTGCCACCGGGCGACGGGGGGCAGGGGTAAATGAGCAGTTCTTC.

The chain couples TRBV5-1 to TRBJ1-2; D might be TRBD1 (6 bases). The CDR3 sequence is 13 residues long. V lost 4 bases to trimming and J lost 7 bases, with 14 bases between them. Germline lookup yields CDR1 SGHRS and CDR2 YFSETQ. CDR3 protein: CASSLGEGGGYTF. CDR3 DNA sequence: TGCGCCAGCAGCCTCGGGGAAGGGGGTGGCTACACCTTC.

The V and J genes are TRBV2 and TRBJ2-3, with D perhaps matching TRBD2 (5 bases). The germline V gene has CDR1 SNHLY and CDR2 FYNNEI. This CDR3 comprises 17 residues. Trimming took 2 bases from V and 3 from J, leaving 18 bases between them. In DNA, the CDR3 is TGTGCCAGCAGTGAACTTCTAGGTTTCGGGGAAACAGATACGCAGTATTTT. This sequence encodes CASSELLGFGETDTQYF.

The J gene is TRBJ2-7, the V gene TRBV9; 10 bases are a match to TRBD1. The CDR3 length is 15 residues. CDR1 and CDR2 from the germline V gene are SGDLS and YYNGEE. With V trimmed by 4 bases and J by 2 bases, 6 bases remained unmatched. The CDR3 loop reads CASSLRDRGTYEQYF. The CDR3, as DNA: TGTGCCAGCAGCCTCCGGGACAGGGGTACCTACGAGCAGTACTTC. Using reference TRBV9 and TRBJ2-7 for the parts outside the CDR3, the full variable domain is DSGVTQTPKHLITATGQRVTLRCSPRSGDLSVYWYQQSLDQGLQFLIQYYNGEERAKGNILERFSAQQFPDLHSELNLSSLELGDSALYFCASSLRDRGTYEQYFGPGTRLTVT.

DNA of the CDR3: TGCGCCAGCAGCTTTGGACAGGGGCCTCCCGGGTACTACGAGCAGTACTTC. Translation: CASSFGQGPPGYYEQYF. J is TRBJ2-7 and V is TRBV5-1; 9 nucleotides align to TRBD1. Per the germline V gene, CDR1 is SGHRS and CDR2 is YFSETQ. The trim removed 2 bases at V and 3 bases at J, leaving 12 bases unmatched. This CDR3 region has 17 residues.

V is TRBV27 and J is TRBJ2-2; possible D gene TRBD1, 5 bases. This CDR3 spans 15 amino acids. Trimming removed 7 bases at V and 1 base at J, with 13 bases between. Per the germline V gene, CDR1 is MNHEY and CDR2 is SMNVEV (reference sequence). As DNA, the CDR3 is TGTGCCAGCAAAGGGGAACAGAAGAACACCGGGGAGCTGTTTTTT. It specifies CASKGEQKNTGELFF.

The rearrangement joins TRBV2 to TRBJ1-2, with TRBD1 matching over 8 bases. The V segment lost 6 bases and the J segment 2 bases; nucleotides outside the gene matches: 5. The CDR3 sequence is 14 residues long. Germline V CDR1 and CDR2: SNHLY, FYNNEI. This chain's CDR3 is CASSFRQGNYGYTF. DNA of the CDR3: TGTGCCAGCAGCTTCCGACAGGGGAACTATGGCTACACCTTC.

The chain employs TRBV27 and TRBJ2-3, with D unclear. The germline CDR1 and CDR2 sequences are MNHEY and SMNVEV (reference sequence). The CDR3 length is 13 residues. V was clipped by 5 bases and J by 6 bases, with 12 bases between them. The CDR3 loop reads CASSLLRWDTQYF. Written as DNA, the CDR3 is TGTGCCAGCAGTCTCCTACGCTGGGATACGCAGTATTTT.

The gene calls are TRBV6-6 and TRBJ1-1; 7 bases fit TRBD1. CDR1 and CDR2 (germline): MNHNY, SVGAGI (reference sequence). The CDR3 consists of 14 residues. After removal of 7 bases from V and 0 bases from J, the junction contained 5 bases not matched to a gene. The CDR3 DNA reads TGTGCCAGCACCATAGACAGGGTGAACACTGAAGCTTTCTTT. The encoded protein is CASTIDRVNTEAFF.

V is TRBV28 and J is TRBJ2-3, with 9 bases matching TRBD2. Trimming took 7 bases from V and 4 from J; bases not matched to a gene: 9. Germline V lookup: CDR1 MDHEN, CDR2 SYDVKM. This CDR3 spans 15 amino acids. CDR3 in DNA: TGTGCCAGCACCATTCCGGGACTAGCACCAGATACGCAGTATTTT. It yields the protein CASTIPGLAPDTQYF. The whole variable domain, remainder taken from reference TRBV28 and TRBJ2-3, is DVKVTQSSRYLVKRTGEKVFLECVQDMDHENMFWYRQDPGLGLRLIYFSYDVKMKEKGDIPEGYSVSREKKERFSLILESASTNQTSMYLCASTIPGLAPDTQYFGPGTRLTVL.

The chain uses TRBV9 and TRBJ2-7; 7 bases are shared with TRBD1. The CDR3 sequence is 15 residues long. From germline, CDR1 is SGDLS and CDR2 YYNGEE. V was clipped by 0 bases and J by 2 bases; unmatched bases: 5. The DNA for the CDR3 is TGTGCCAGCAGCGTAGTGCCTGGGACAGCCTACGAGCAGTACTTC. As protein: CASSVVPGTAYEQYF.